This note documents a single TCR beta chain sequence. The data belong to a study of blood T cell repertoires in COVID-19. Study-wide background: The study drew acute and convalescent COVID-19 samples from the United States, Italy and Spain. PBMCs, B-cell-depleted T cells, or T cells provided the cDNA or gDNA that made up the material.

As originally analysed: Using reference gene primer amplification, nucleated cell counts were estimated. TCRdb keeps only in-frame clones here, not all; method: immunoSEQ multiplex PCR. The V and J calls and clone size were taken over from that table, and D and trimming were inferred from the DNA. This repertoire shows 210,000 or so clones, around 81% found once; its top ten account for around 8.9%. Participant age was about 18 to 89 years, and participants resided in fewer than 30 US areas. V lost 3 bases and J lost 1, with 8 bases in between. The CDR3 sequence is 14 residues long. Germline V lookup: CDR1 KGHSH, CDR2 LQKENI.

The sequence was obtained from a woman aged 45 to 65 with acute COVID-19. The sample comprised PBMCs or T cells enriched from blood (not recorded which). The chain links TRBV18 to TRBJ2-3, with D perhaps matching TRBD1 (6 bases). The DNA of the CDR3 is TGTGCCAGCTCACCTAACAGGGGCACAGATACGCAGTATTTT. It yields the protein CASSPNRGTDTQYF.